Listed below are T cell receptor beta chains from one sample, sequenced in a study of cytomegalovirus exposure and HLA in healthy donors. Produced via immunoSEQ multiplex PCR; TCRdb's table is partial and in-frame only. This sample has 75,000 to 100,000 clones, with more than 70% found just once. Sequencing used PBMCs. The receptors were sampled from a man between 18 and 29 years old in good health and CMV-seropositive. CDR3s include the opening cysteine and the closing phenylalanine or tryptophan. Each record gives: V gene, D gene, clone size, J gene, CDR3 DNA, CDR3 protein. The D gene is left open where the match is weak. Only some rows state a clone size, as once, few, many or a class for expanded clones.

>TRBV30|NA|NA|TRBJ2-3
TGTGCCTGGAGGGCCCTGGGCGGGGTCACAGATACGCAGTATTTT
CAWRALGGVTDTQYF
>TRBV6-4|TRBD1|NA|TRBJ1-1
TGTGCCAGCAGTGACTCAAGACAGGGGACAGGTAGCACTGAAGCTTTCTTT
CASSDSRQGTGSTEAFF
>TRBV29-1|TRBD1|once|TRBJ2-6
TGCAGCGTTGAAGAAAGACCGGGACAGGGAATATCTGGGGCCAACGTCCTGACTTTC
CSVEERPGQGISGANVLTF
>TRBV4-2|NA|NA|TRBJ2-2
TGTGCCAGCAGCCATCCCAGAACGGGCGGGGAGCTGTTTTTT
CASSHPRTGGELFF
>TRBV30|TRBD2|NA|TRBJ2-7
TGTGCCTGGACCAGGACTAGCGGATTCCCCTACGAGCAGTACTTC
CAWTRTSGFPYEQYF
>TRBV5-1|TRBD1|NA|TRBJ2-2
TGCGCCAGCAGCTTGGGGCACAGGGGTGCCGGGGAGCTGTTTTTT
CASSLGHRGAGELFF
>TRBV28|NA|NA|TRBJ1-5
TGTGCCAGCAGTTTACCCTCAGAACAGCCCCAGCATTTT
CASSLPSEQPQHF
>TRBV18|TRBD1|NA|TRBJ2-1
TGTGCCAGCTCATCGGGACAGGGTCGGGCCAATGAGCAGTTCTTC
CASSSGQGRANEQFF
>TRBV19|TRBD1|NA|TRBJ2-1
TGTGCCAGTCGCCGGGACAGAAGCTCCTACAATGAGCAGTTCTTC
CASRRDRSSYNEQFF
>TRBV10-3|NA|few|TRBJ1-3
TGTGCCATCCAACTCGGGGTTCCTGGAAACACCATATATTTT
CAIQLGVPGNTIYF
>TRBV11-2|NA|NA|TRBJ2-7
TGTGCCAGCAGCTTAGGGGCCAACTCCTACGAGCAGTACTTC
CASSLGANSYEQYF
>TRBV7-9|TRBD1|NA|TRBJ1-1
TGTGCCAGCAGCTTAGGACAGGGGGCTGAAGCTTTCTTT
CASSLGQGAEAFF
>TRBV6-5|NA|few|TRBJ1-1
TGTGCCAGCAGCTCTACACTCATGAACAGTGAAGCTTTCTTT
CASSSTLMNSEAFF
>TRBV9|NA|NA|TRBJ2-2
TGTGCCAGCAGCGGGTGGAGGGTCACCGGGGAGCTGTTTTTT
CASSGWRVTGELFF
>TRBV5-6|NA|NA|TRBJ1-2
TGTGCCAGCAGCTTCGGGACGGGAGGTGGCTACACCTTC
CASSFGTGGGYTF
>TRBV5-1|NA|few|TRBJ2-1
TGCGCCAGCAGCTCGGGGGACTTCCGGGGCAATGAGCAGTTCTTC
CASSSGDFRGNEQFF